What follows are 12 T cell receptor beta chains derived from one specimen sequenced in a study of human T cells and chemical hapten exposure. TCRdb processed the RACE reads anew with MiXCR; each CDR3 protein has one entry. This sample has about 380,000 distinct CDR3 sequences, with about 4.4% found just once. Sample time point: patch test 1, 2 weeks after DPC sensitization. Treatment indicated: therapeutic diphenylcyclopropenone sensitization with weekly scalp DPC. This specimen was whole blood, taken in connection with sensitization to the hapten diphenylcyclopropenone (DPC). The receptors here all came from a woman between 50 and 59 years old with alopecia areata. Some clones in this sample may be carry-over from other donors' samples.

This clonotype was seen more than once but under ten times. V and J are TRBV14 and TRBJ1-1, with D tentatively TRBD1 (5 bases). Deletions cut 4 bases from V and 5 bases from J, with 14 bases between. Germline V gives CDR1 SGHDN, CDR2 FVKESK. This CDR3 is built from 14 residues. The chain's CDR3 is CASSPRLGGTEAFF. The DNA of the CDR3 is TGTGCCAGCAGCCCTAGGTTGGGGGGAACTGAAGCTTTCTTT.

This clonotype appeared a few times. CDR3 loop: CASSLYGAGLNLKQFF. DNA for the CDR3: TGTGCCAGCAGTTTATATGGGGCAGGCCTAAATCTTAAGCAGTTCTTC. The rearrangement links TRBV6-5 to TRBJ2-1; weak D call: TRBD1 (5 bases). The CDR3 runs 16 residues. Germline V lookup: CDR1 MNHEY, CDR2 SVGAGI. Trimming removed 4 bases at V and 11 bases at J, with 24 bases between.

At least ten counts were recorded for this clonotype. The genes are TRBV6-6 and TRBJ2-5; D remains ambiguous. The V and J ends lost 7 bases and 5 bases respectively, with 8 bases between them. This CDR3 region has 11 residues. Germline-derived CDR1 and CDR2 are MNHNY and SVGAGI (reference sequence). The CDR3 DNA is TGTGCCAGCACTACCGGGGAGACCCAGTACTTC. Translating it yields CASTTGETQYF.

The V call is TRBV15, the J call TRBJ2-1, with 14 bases identical to TRBD2. Germline V lookup: CDR1 LNHNV, CDR2 YYDKDF (reference sequence). The CDR3 is made up of 22 amino acids. V lost 0 bases, J lost 1 base, and 14 bases stayed unmatched. CDR3 bases: TGTGCCACCAGCAGAGAGGTCAGGGGCGGACTAGCGGGGGGCCCGTCCTACAATGAGCAGTTCTTC. This sequence encodes CATSREVRGGLAGGPSYNEQFF.

This chain links TRBV5-1 with TRBJ2-1, with a possible D match to TRBD1 (5 bases). V lost 5 bases and J 3 bases, leaving 12 bases between the germline ends. This CDR3 is 14 amino acids long. From germline, CDR1 is SGHRS and CDR2 YFSETQ. The CDR3 reads CASRPLRDYNEQFF. CDR3 DNA sequence: TGCGCCAGCAGGCCCCTCAGGGACTACAATGAGCAGTTCTTC.

The rearrangement uses TRBV3-1 and TRBJ1-1; 7 bases agree with TRBD1. With V trimmed by 5 bases and J by 7 bases, 7 bases remained unmatched. This CDR3 has 13 residues. Germline V gives CDR1 LGHDT, CDR2 YNNKEL (reference sequence). The CDR3: CASSVGQLNEAFF. CDR3 sequence (DNA): TGTGCCAGCAGCGTGGGACAGCTTAATGAAGCTTTCTTT.

This clonotype has at least ten counts. This rearrangement joins TRBV15 to TRBJ2-7, with D perhaps TRBD1 (5 bases). There are 14 residues in the CDR3. V was shortened by 5 bases and J by 2 bases, with 13 bases between the two germline ends. The germline V gene has CDR1 LNHNV and CDR2 YYDKDF (reference sequence). CDR3 sequence (DNA): TGTGCCACCAGCCCTCCAGGGCCGGCCTACGAGCAGTACTTC. This codes for CATSPPGPAYEQYF. Together with reference TRBV15 and TRBJ2-7, the CDR3 gives the full variable domain: DAMVIQNPRYQVTQFGKPVTLSCSQTLNHNVMYWYQQKSSQAPKLLFHYYDKDFNNEADTPDNFQSRRPNTSFCFLDIRSPGLGDTAMYLCATSPPGPAYEQYFGPGTRLTVT.

There are a few counts of this clonotype. The V gene is TRBV5-1, the J gene TRBJ2-1, with 9 bases lining up with TRBD2. The CDR3 spans 16 residues. Germline CDR1 reads SGHRS; CDR2 reads YFSETQ. V was pared by 0 bases and J by 8 bases, with 9 bases of the junction left unmatched. The CDR3 spells CASSLDIQRGADEQFF. CDR3 coding DNA: TGCGCCAGCAGCTTGGATATCCAGCGGGGGGCGGATGAGCAGTTCTTC.

In its sample, this clonotype was seen a few times. J is TRBJ1-5 and V is TRBV7-2, with a possible D match to TRBD1 (5 bases). V was shortened by 0 bases and J by 6 bases, with 15 bases between the two germline ends. The V gene's germline CDR1 is SGHTA and CDR2 FQGNSA. The CDR3 loop spans 16 amino acids. CDR3 nucleotides: TGTGCCAGCAGCTTAGCCCTGGGGGTGAGAGGTCAGCCCCAGCATTTT. Its translation is CASSLALGVRGQPQHF.

This clonotype has ten or more counts. The rearrangement joins TRBV6-2 or TRBV6-3 to TRBJ1-1; D is ambiguous. Between the trimmed V and J ends, which lost 6 bases and 4 bases, there was a span of 9 bases. Germline CDR1 and CDR2: MNHEY and SVGEGT. The CDR3 is 12 amino acids. The CDR3 protein is CASSILGTEAFF. Written as DNA, the CDR3 is TGTGCCAGCAGCATCCTTGGCACTGAAGCTTTCTTT.

The sample holds many counts of this clonotype. The chain couples TRBV5-1 to TRBJ1-1; 7 positions match TRBD1. The V gene end was trimmed by 4 bases and the J gene end by 0 bases; junction bases not matched to a gene: 3. Germline V CDR1 and CDR2: SGHRS, YFSETQ. The CDR3 is 14 residues long. DNA of the CDR3: TGCGCCAGCAGCGATGGGACAGTGAACACTGAAGCTTTCTTT. This translates into CASSDGTVNTEAFF. Supplemented by reference TRBV5-1 and TRBJ1-1, the full variable domain reads KAGVTQTPRYLIKTRGQQVTLSCSPISGHRSVSWYQQTPGQGLQFLFEYFSETQRNKGNFPGRFSGRQFSNSRSEMNVSTLELGDSALYLCASSDGTVNTEAFFGQGTRLTVV.

At least ten counts were recorded for this clonotype. V gene TRBV27 combines with J gene TRBJ1-6; D may be TRBD1 (5 bases). The V gene lost 5 bases and the J gene lost 5 bases, with 19 bases spanning the gap. Germline loops: CDR1 MNHEY, CDR2 SMNVEV (reference sequence). The CDR3 spans 17 residues. The CDR3 sequence is CASSPGSPFNHNSPLHF. Written as DNA, the CDR3 is TGTGCCAGCAGTCCAGGGTCCCCGTTTAATCATAATTCACCCCTCCACTTT.